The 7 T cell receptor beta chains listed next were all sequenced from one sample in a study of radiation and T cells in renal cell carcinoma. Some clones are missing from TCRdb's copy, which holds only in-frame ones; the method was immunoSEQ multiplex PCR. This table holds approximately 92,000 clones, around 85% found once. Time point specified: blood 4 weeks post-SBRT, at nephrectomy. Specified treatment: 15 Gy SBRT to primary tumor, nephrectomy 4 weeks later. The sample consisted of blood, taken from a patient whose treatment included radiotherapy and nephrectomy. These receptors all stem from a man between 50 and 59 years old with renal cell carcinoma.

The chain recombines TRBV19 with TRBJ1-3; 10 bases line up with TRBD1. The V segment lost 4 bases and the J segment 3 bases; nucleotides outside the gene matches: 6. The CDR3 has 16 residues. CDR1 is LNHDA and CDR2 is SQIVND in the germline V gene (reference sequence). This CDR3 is CASSTRDRGFGNTIYF. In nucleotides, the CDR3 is TGTGCCAGTAGTACCCGGGACAGGGGATTTGGAAACACCATATATTTT.

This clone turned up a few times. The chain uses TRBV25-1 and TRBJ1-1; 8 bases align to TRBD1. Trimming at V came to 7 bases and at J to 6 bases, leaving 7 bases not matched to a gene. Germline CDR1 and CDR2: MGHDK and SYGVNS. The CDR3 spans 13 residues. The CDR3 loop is CASKDRVVPEAFF. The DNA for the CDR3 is TGTGCCAGCAAGGACAGGGTGGTCCCTGAAGCTTTCTTT.

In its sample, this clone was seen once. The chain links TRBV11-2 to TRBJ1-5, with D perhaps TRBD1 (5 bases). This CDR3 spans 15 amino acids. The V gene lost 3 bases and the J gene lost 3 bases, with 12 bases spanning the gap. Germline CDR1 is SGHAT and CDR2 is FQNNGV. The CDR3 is CASSFSGQLNQPQHF. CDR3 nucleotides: TGTGCCAGCAGCTTTTCCGGACAACTCAATCAGCCCCAGCATTTT. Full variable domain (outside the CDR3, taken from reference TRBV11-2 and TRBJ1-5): EAGVAQSPRYKIIEKRQSVAFWCNPISGHATLYWYQQILGQGPKLLIQFQNNGVVDDSQLPKDRFSAERLKGVDSTLKIQPAKLEDSAVYLCASSFSGQLNQPQHFGDGTRLSIL.

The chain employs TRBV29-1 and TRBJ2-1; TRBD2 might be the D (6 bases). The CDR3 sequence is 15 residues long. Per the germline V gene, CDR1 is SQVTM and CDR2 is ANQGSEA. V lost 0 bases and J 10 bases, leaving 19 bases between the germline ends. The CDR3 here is CSVEDGVRRVDEQFF. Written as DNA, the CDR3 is TGCAGCGTTGAAGACGGCGTTAGGAGGGTAGACGAGCAGTTCTTC.

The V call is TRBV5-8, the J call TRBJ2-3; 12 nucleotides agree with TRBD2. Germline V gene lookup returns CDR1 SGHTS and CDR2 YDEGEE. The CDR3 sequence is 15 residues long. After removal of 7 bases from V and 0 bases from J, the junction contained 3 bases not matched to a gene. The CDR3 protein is CASPGTSGSTDTQYF. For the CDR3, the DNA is TGTGCCAGCCCCGGGACTAGCGGGAGCACAGATACGCAGTATTTT.

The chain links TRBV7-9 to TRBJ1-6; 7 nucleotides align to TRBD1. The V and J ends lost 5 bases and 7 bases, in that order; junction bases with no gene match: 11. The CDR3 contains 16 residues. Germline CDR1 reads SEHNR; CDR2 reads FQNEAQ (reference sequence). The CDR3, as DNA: TGTGCCAGCAGCCCTGGCCACAGGGGTGACAATTCACCCCTCCACTTT. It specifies CASSPGHRGDNSPLHF.

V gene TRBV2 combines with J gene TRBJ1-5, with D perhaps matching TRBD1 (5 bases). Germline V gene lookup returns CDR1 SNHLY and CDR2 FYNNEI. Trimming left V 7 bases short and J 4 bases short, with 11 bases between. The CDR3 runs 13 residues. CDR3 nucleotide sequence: TGTGCCAGCACCAGACAGCAAAATCAGCCCCAGCATTTT. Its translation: CASTRQQNQPQHF. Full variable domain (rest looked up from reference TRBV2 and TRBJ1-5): EPEVTQTPSHQVTQMGQEVILRCVPISNHLYFYWYRQILGQKVEFLVSFYNNEISEKSEIFDDQFSVERPDGSNFTLKIRSTKLEDSAMYFCASTRQQNQPQHFGDGTRLSIL.